This TCR beta chain is drawn from a study of blood T cells in healthy people across ages. Study summary: When template switching was applied, about one barcoded beta molecule was captured per two T cells. Study results and limitations: The study could not conclusively compare naive and antigen-experienced cells, given its unsorted PBMCs. A strong correlation was seen between TCR beta diversity and naive T cell percentage.

The CDR3 covers 14 residues. The V end was cut by 5 bases, the J end by 5 bases, with 15 bases between. Germline loops: CDR1 LGHNA, CDR2 YNFKEQ. This clonotype was seen a few times. Its antigen is currently unknown. Primers used in a second PCR of roughly 7 to 12 cycles were a sample-barcoded 5' primer and a J-beta primer mix. Every individual sample yielded 2.5 million or more paired-end reads (each containing CDR3). From the 5' RACE reads, TCRdb called clonotypes with MiXCR, one entry per CDR3 protein. Among 550,000 to 700,000 distinct CDR3 sequences, 27% were seen once, and the ten largest hold less than 20%.

Sequencing used blood. The clonotype comes from a woman aged 70-85 years in good health. The chain combines TRBV4-2 with TRBJ1-1, with D maybe TRBD1 (5 bases). CDR3 amino acids: CASSARRGKTEAFF. The CDR3 region has the DNA TGTGCCAGCAGCGCCCGGCGGGGGAAGACTGAAGCTTTCTTT.